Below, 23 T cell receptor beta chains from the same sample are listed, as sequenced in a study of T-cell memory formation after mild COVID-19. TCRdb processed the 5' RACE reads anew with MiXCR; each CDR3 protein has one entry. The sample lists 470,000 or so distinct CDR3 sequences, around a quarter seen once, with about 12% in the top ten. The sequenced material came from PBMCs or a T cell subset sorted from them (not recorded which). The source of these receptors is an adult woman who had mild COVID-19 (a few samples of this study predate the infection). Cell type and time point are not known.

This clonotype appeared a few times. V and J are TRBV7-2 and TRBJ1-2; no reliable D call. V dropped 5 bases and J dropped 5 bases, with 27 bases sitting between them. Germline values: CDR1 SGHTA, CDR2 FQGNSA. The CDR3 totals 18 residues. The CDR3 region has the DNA TGTGCCAGCAGCACCCCGTATCCCATACAAGGTGCCACATATGGCTACACCTTC. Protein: CASSTPYPIQGATYGYTF.

CDR3 in amino acids: CSATNRPTNEKLFF. The CDR3 region has the DNA TGCAGTGCTACCAACAGGCCAACTAATGAAAAACTGTTTTTT. The V and J genes are TRBV20-1 and TRBJ1-4; D might be TRBD1 (5 bases). The germline CDR1 and CDR2 sequences are DFQATT and SNEGSKA (reference sequence). The CDR3 length is 14 residues. The germline V and J ends were trimmed by 4 bases and 0 bases, with 9 bases remaining between them.

The CDR3 here is CASTESPDRGYNEQFF. In DNA form, the CDR3 reads TGTGCCAGCACCGAATCCCCGGACAGGGGGTACAATGAGCAGTTCTTC. V and J are TRBV7-6 and TRBJ2-1, with 10 bases fitting TRBD1. V was clipped by 7 bases and J by 4 bases; unmatched bases: 10. CDR1 is SGHVS and CDR2 is FNYEAQ in the germline V gene. The CDR3 covers 16 residues.

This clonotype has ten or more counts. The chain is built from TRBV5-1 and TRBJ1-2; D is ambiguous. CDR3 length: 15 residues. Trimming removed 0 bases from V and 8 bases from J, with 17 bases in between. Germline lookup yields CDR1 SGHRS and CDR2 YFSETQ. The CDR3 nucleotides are TGCGCCAGCAGCTTGGACCCGGGAACGGCCTCCGGCTACACCTTC. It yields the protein CASSLDPGTASGYTF.

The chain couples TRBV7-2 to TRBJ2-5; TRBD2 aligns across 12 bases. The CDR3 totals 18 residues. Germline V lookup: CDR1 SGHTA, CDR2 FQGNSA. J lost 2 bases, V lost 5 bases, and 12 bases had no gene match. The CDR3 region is CASSPTLTSGGSQETQYF. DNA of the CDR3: TGTGCCAGCAGCCCCACCCTTACTAGCGGGGGGTCTCAAGAGACCCAGTACTTC. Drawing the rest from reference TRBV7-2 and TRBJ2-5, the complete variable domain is GAGVSQSPSNKVTEKGKDVELRCDPISGHTALYWYRQSLGQGLEFLIYFQGNSAPDKSGLPSDRFSAERTGGSVSTLTIQRTQQEDSAVYLCASSPTLTSGGSQETQYFGPGTRLLVL.

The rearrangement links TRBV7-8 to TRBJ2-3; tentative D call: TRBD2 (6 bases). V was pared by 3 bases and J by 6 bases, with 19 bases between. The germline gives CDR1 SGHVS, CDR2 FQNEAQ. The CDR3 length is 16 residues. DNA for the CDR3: TGTGCCAGCAGCTTGGACAATCTGGGCGGAGGGGATACGCAGTATTTT. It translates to CASSLDNLGGGDTQYF.

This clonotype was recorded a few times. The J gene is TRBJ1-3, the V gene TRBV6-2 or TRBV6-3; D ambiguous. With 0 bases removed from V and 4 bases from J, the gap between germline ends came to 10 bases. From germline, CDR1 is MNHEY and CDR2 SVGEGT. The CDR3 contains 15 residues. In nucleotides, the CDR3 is TGTGCCAGCAGTTACTCCCCGGACCTGGGAAACACCATATATTTT. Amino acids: CASSYSPDLGNTIYF.

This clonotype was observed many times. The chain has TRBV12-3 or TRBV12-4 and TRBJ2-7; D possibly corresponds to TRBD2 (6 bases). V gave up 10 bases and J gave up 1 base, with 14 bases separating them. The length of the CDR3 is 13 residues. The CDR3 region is CAIGGQGSYEQYF. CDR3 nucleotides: TGTGCCATCGGAGGGCAAGGGTCCTACGAGCAGTACTTC.

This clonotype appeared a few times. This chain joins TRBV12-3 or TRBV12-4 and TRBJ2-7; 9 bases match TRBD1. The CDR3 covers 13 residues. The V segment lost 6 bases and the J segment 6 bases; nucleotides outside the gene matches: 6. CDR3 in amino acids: CASSLGQGFEQYF. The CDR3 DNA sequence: TGTGCCAGCAGCTTGGGACAGGGTTTCGAGCAGTACTTC.

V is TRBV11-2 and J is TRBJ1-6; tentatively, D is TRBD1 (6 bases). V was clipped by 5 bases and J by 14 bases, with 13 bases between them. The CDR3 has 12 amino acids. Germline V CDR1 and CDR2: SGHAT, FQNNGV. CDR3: CASSKQGTTLHF. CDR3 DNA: TGTGCCAGCAGCAAACAGGGTACAACCCTCCACTTT. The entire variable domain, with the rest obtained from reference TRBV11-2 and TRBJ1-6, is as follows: EAGVAQSPRYKIIEKRQSVAFWCNPISGHATLYWYQQILGQGPKLLIQFQNNGVVDDSQLPKDRFSAERLKGVDSTLKIQPAKLEDSAVYLCASSKQGTTLHFGNGTRLTVT.

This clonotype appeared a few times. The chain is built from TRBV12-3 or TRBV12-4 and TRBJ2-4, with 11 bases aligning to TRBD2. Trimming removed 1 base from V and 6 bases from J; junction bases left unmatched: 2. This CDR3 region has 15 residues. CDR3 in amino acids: CASSLGLAGGNIQYF. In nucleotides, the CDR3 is TGTGCCAGCAGTTTAGGGCTAGCGGGGGGAAACATTCAGTACTTC.

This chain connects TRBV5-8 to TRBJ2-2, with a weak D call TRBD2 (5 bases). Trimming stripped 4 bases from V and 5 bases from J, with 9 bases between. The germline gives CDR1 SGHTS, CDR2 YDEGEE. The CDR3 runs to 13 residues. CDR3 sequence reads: CASSHRGTGELFF. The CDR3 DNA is TGTGCCAGCAGCCATCGAGGGACCGGGGAGCTGTTTTTT.

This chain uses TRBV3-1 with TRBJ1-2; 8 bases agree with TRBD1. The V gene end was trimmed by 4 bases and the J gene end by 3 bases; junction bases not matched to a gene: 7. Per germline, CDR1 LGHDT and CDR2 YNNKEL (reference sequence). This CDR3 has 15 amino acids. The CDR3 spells CASSRDRGRDYGYTF. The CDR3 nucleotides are TGTGCCAGCAGCCGAGACAGGGGACGGGACTATGGCTACACCTTC.

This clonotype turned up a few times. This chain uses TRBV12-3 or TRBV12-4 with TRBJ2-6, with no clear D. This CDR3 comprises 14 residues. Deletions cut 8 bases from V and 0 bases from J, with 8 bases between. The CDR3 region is CASLSYSGANVLTF. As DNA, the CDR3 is TGTGCCAGCCTGTCATACTCTGGGGCCAACGTCCTGACTTTC.

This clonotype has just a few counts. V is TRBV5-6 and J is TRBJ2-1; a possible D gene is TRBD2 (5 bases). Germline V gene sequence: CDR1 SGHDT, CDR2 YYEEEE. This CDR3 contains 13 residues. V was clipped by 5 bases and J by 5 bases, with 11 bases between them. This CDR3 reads CASSSGNHNEQFF. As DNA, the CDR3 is TGTGCCAGCAGTTCGGGGAACCACAATGAGCAGTTCTTC.

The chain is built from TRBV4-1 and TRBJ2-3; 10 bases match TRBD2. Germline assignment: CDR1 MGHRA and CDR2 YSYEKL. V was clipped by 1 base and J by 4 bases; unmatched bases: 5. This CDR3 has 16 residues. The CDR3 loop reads CASSQAVAGGADTQYF. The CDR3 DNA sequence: TGCGCCAGCAGCCAAGCCGTAGCGGGGGGAGCAGATACGCAGTATTTT.

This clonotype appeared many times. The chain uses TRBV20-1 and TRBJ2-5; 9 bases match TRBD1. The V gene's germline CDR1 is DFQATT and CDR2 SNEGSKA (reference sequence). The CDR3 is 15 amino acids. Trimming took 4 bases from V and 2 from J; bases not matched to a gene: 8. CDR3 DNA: TGCAGTGCTACTCTCGGGACAGGGTGGCAAGAGACCCAGTACTTC. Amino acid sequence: CSATLGTGWQETQYF.

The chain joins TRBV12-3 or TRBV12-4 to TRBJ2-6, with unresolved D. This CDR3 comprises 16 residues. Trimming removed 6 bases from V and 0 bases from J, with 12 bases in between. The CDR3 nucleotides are TGTGCCAGCAGCTTTAGCTATGGCTCTGGGGCCAACGTCCTGACTTTC. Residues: CASSFSYGSGANVLTF.

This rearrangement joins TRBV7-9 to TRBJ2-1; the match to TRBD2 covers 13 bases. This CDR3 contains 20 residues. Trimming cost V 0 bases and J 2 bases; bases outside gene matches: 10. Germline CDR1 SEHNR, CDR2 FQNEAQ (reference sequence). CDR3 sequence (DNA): TGTGCCAGCAGCTTAGCGCGGAGGACTAGCGGGGGCCACCCCTACAATGAGCAGTTCTTC. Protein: CASSLARRTSGGHPYNEQFF.

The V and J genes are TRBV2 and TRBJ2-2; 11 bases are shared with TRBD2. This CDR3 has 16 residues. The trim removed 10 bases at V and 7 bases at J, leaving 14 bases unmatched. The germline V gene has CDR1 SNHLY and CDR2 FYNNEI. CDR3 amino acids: CAIRTGLAGGLGELFF. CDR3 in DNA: TGTGCCATACGGACGGGCCTAGCGGGAGGCCTCGGGGAGCTGTTTTTT. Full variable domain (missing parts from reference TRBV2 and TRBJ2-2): EPEVTQTPSHQVTQMGQEVILRCVPISNHLYFYWYRQILGQKVEFLVSFYNNEISEKSEIFDDQFSVERPDGSNFTLKIRSTKLEDSAMYFCAIRTGLAGGLGELFFGEGSRLTVL.

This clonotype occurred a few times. The CDR3 loop reads CASSLVGQGARNEQYF. For the CDR3, the DNA is TGTGCCAGCAGTTTGGTAGGGCAGGGGGCGCGGAACGAGCAGTACTTC. The chain employs TRBV6-6 and TRBJ2-7; 8 bases are shared with TRBD1. V lost 4 bases and J lost 5; bases outside the gene matches: 13. From germline, CDR1 is MNHNY and CDR2 SVGAGI (reference sequence). The CDR3 covers 16 residues.

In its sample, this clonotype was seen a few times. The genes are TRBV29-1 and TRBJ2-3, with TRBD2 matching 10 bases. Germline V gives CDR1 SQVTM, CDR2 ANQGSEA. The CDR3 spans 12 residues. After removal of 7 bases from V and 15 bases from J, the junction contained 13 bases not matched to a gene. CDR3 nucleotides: TGCAGCGGGTACGATGCTAGCGGGAGTCCCTATTTT. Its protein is CSGYDASGSPYF.

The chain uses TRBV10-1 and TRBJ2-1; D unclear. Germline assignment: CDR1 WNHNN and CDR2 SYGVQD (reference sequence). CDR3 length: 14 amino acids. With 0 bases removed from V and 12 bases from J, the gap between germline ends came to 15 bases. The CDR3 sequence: CASSESPKQTRQFF. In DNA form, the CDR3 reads TGCGCCAGCAGTGAGTCCCCTAAGCAAACGAGGCAGTTCTTC.